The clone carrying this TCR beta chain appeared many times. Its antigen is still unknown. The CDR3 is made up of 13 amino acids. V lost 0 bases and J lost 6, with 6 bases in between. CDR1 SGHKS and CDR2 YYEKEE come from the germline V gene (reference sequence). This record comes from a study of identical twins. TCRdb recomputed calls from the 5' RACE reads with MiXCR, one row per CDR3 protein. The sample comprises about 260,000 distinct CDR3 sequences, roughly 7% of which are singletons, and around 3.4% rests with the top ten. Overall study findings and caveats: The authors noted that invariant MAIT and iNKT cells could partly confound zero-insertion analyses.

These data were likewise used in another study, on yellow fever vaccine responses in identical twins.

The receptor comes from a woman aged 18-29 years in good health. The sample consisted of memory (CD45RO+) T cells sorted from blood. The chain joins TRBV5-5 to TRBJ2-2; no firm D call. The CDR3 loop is CASSLGVAGELFF. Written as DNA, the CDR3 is TGTGCCAGCAGCTTGGGGGTGGCCGGGGAGCTGTTTTTT.